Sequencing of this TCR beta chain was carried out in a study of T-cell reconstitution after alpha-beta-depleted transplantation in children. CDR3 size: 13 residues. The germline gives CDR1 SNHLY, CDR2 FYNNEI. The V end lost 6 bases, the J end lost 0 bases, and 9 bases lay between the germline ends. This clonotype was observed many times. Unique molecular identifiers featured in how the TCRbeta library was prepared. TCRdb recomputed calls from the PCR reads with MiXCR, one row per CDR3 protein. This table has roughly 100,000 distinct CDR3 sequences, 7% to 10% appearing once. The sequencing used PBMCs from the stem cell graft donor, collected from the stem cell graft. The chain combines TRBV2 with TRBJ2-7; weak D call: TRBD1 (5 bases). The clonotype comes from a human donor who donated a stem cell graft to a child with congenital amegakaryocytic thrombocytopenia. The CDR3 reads CASRVDSSYEQYF. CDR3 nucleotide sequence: TGTGCCAGCAGGGTCGACAGCTCCTACGAGCAGTACTTC. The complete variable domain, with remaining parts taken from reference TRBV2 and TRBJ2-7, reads EPEVTQTPSHQVTQMGQEVILRCVPISNHLYFYWYRQILGQKVEFLVSFYNNEISEKSEIFDDQFSVERPDGSNFTLKIRSTKLEDSAMYFCASRVDSSYEQYFGPGTRLTVT.